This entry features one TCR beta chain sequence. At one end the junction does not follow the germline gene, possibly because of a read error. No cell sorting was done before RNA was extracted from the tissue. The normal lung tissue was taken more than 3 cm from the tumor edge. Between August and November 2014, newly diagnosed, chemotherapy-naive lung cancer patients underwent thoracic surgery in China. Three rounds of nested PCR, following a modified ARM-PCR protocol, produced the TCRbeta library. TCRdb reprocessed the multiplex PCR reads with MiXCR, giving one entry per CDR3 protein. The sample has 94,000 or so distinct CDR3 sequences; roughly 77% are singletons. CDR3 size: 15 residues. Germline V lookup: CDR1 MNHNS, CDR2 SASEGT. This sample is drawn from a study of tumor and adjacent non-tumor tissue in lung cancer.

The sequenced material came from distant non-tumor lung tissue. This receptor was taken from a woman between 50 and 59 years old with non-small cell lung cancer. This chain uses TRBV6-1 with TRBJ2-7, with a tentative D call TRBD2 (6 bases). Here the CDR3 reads CAISLGLEAYYERYF. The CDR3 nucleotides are TGTGCCATCAGCCTGGGACTTGAGGCATACTACGAGCGGTACTTC.